This T cell receptor beta chain comes out of a study of cytomegalovirus exposure and HLA in healthy donors. Study overall: Most genotyped donors, 81% of 300 to 400, had Caucasian-associated genetic ancestry.

Primers for the PCR totalled 60 Vbeta and 13 Jbeta. The protocol was immunoSEQ multiplex PCR, while the TCRdb copy is restricted to in-frame clones and leaves out a portion. The sample holds roughly 93,000 clones, around 75% seen once. This clone was observed a few times. Its antigen is not known. Study results and limitations: When analyzed later, a missense DCLRE1C variant was found to be linked to TCR beta V- and J-gene trimming.

Looked up from germline, CDR1 is LGHNA and CDR2 is YNFKEQ. The CDR3 runs to 15 residues. Specimen: PBMCs. The chain carries TRBV4-2 and TRBJ2-5, with 9 bases identical to TRBD1. The J call is in doubt because the DNA end fits TRBJ2-7 better. This receptor was obtained from a man younger than 35 in good health and CMV-seropositive. The CDR3 is CASSLTGTGTYEQYF. The CDR3 DNA reads TGTGCCAGCAGCCTAACCGGGACAGGGACCTACGAGCAGTACTTC.